Presented here are 8 T cell receptor beta chains from one specimen sequenced in a study of CD8 T cells in ankylosing spondylitis (dated by TCRdb to 2017 to 2019). Summary of the overall study and its limitations: Blood from ankylosing spondylitis patients appeared to be characterized by a TCR beta motif made up of fewer than ten highly homologous amino acid variants.

Library creation used 5' RACE. Instrument on record: Illumina HiSeq 2500. TCRdb reanalyzed the raw reads on its own, using fastp at Q25 for trimming and MiXCR for clone calling, and kept in-frame beta chains. Rows matching on CDR3 protein sequence are summarized as one entry with the most common DNA and genes. This sample lists approximately 400,000 distinct CDR3 sequences; 25% to 30% were detected once. The ten largest make up about 0.9% of the sample. These receptors' antigens are unknown. What was sequenced was blood, either unsorted or a sorted T cell fraction (not recorded which). Receptors originate from a male donor with ankylosing spondylitis.

The table lists this clonotype with a few counts. V and J are TRBV20-1 and TRBJ2-1, with TRBD2 matching over 10 bases. Trimming at V came to 6 bases and at J to 4 bases, leaving 6 bases not matched to a gene. Germline CDR1 reads DFQATT; CDR2 reads SNEGSKA (reference sequence). The CDR3 is 14 amino acids. The CDR3 spells CSARGLASYNEQFF. In DNA, the CDR3 is TGCAGTGCCCGGGGACTAGCGTCATACAATGAGCAGTTCTTC.

The DNA for the CDR3 is TGTGCCAGCAGCCCTCTGACCTACGAGCAGTACGTC. Its protein is CASSPLTYEQYV. The rearrangement joins TRBV7-7 to TRBJ2-7; D remains unclear. The CDR3 is 12 amino acids. The germline V gene encodes CDR1 SSHAT and CDR2 FNYEAQ (reference sequence). V was clipped by 5 bases and J by 2 bases, with 7 bases between them.

In this sample, this clonotype turned up a few times. The chain employs TRBV20-1 and TRBJ1-5; D uncertain. Looked up from germline, CDR1 is DFQATT and CDR2 is SNEGSKA (reference sequence). V was trimmed by 3 bases and J by 1 base, leaving 7 bases between them. The CDR3 extends over 13 amino acids. CDR3 protein: CSASPSSNQPQHF. As DNA, the CDR3 is TGCAGTGCTAGCCCGTCCAGCAATCAGCCCCAGCATTTT.

The CDR3 bases are TGTGCCAGCAGCTTAGTTGCAACTTCCCCCTACGAGCAGTACGTC. It yields the protein CASSLVATSPYEQYV. The chain has TRBV7-2 and TRBJ2-7; D is uncertain. The CDR3 contains 15 residues. Looked up from germline, CDR1 is SGHTA and CDR2 is FQGNSA. V lost 1 base, J lost 2 bases, and 12 bases lay in between.

The CDR3 DNA sequence: TGCAGCGTTCGGACGGAGGCTAACTATGGCTACACCTTC. This gives the protein CSVRTEANYGYTF. The chain uses TRBV29-1 and TRBJ1-2, with D hard to call. This CDR3 is 13 amino acids long. CDR1 SQVTM and CDR2 ANQGSEA come from the germline V gene. V lost 5 bases to trimming and J lost 0 bases, with 10 bases between them.

The V and J genes are TRBV24-1 and TRBJ2-1; weak D call: TRBD1 (5 bases). CDR1 is KGHDR, CDR2 SFDVKD, per germline. The CDR3 totals 16 residues. Deletions cut 0 bases from V and 0 bases from J, with 8 bases between. The CDR3 DNA reads as TGTGCCACCAGTGATTTGAGGCAGGGCTCCTACAATGAGCAGTTCTTC. Translation gives CATSDLRQGSYNEQFF.

This clonotype was detected only a few times. The rearrangement joins TRBV7-9 to TRBJ2-5; D is possibly TRBD1 (6 bases). Germline assignment: CDR1 SEHNR and CDR2 FQNEAQ (reference sequence). The CDR3 has 13 amino acids. The V and J ends lost 3 bases and 3 bases respectively, with 8 bases between them. The DNA for the CDR3 is TGTGCCAGCAGCTTTACAGGGAAAGAGACCCAGTACTTC. Its translation is CASSFTGKETQYF.

The sample holds a few counts of this clonotype. V usage is TRBV5-5 and J usage is TRBJ2-5; tentative D call: TRBD1 (6 bases). Germline-derived CDR1 and CDR2 are SGHKS and YYEKEE (reference sequence). The CDR3 spans 14 residues. The V end lost 4 bases, the J end lost 1 base, and 11 bases lay between the germline ends. The CDR3 coding sequence is TGTGCCAGCAGCCCGACAGGAATCCAAGAGACCCAGTACTTC. Residues: CASSPTGIQETQYF.